This is a list of T cell receptor beta chains from one sample in a study of T cell responses to AZD1222 COVID-19 vaccine. Sequencing used immunoSEQ multiplex PCR; TCRdb keeps in-frame clones, though not all of them. The table includes under 200,000 clones, 90% detected once. Source: peripheral blood, taken on day 0 of AZD1222 vaccination. The receptors derive from an adult in good health. Each CDR3 is given with its conserved first and last residue.

J gene,V gene,CDR3 protein
TRBJ2-7,TRBV5-1,CASSLSGGQGKFGQYF
TRBJ1-2,TRBV6-5,CASPIQEGYGYTF
TRBJ1-1,TRBV6-1,CASSEKTGGENTEAFF
TRBJ2-7,TRBV4-2,CASSQDLAGGPYEQYF
TRBJ1-1,TRBV29-1,CSASTAANTEAFF
TRBJ2-7,TRBV13,CASSLWRGRLVPYEQYF
TRBJ2-3,TRBV5-1,CASSLGTSGEDTQYF
TRBJ2-2,TRBV19,CASKPLRGYQTGELFF
TRBJ2-1,TRBV5-1,CASSLQFGPSSYNEQFF
TRBJ2-1,TRBV11-2,CASSFAGRFYNEQFF
TRBJ2-2,TRBV4-1,CASSHGQMNTGELFF
TRBJ1-5,TRBV4-2,CASSQGEGTGEQPQHF
TRBJ2-1,TRBV7-8,CASSLETSGNNEQFF
TRBJ2-3,TRBV29-1,CSVGQALTDTQYF
TRBJ1-3,TRBV7-3,CASSLGHSGNTIYF
TRBJ2-4,TRBV7-2,CASSPGLAGGAKNIQYF
TRBJ1-5,TRBV5-4,CASSLQGAVSQPQHF
TRBJ2-5,TRBV5-8,CASSPGALETQYF
TRBJ1-4,TRBV27,CASSPQEELDGQKLFF
TRBJ2-3,TRBV19,CASSMDSGARTDTQYF
TRBJ1-2,TRBV19,CATPRDTRGTVYGYTF
TRBJ1-5,TRBV9,CASGGGAAGQPQHF
TRBJ1-2,TRBV28,CASSPVWVTNYGYTF
TRBJ1-4,TRBV5-1,CASSLAARTNEKLFF
TRBJ2-1,TRBV2,CASSEEGGSYNEQFF
TRBJ1-2,TRBV7-8,CASSLGQGSYGYTF